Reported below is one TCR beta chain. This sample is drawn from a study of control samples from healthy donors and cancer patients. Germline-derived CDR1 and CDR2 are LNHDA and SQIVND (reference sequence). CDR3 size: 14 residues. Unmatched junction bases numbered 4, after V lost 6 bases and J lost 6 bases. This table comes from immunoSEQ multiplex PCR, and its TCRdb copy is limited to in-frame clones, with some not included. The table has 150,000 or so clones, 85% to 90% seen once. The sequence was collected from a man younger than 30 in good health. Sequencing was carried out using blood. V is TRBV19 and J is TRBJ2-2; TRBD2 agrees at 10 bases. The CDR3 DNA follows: TGTGCCAGTAGCCCGGGACTAGCGTCCGGGGAGCTGTTTTTT. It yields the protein CASSPGLASGELFF.